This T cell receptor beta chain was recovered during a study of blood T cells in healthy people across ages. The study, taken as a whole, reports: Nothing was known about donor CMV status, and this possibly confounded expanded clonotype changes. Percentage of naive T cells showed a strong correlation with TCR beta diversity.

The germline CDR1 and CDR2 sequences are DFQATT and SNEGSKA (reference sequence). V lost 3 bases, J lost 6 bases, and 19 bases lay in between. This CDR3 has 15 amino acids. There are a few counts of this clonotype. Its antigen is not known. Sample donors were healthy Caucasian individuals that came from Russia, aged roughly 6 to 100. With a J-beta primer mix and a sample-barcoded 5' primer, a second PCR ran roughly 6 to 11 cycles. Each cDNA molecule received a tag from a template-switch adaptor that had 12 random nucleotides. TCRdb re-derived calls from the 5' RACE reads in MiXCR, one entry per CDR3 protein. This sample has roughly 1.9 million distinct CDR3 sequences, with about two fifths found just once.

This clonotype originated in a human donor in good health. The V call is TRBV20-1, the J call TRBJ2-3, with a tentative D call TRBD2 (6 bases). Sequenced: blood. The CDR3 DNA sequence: TGCAGTGCTAGGGAACTAGCCGTATACCTGGATACGCAGTATTTT. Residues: CSARELAVYLDTQYF.